One sample yielded the 6 T cell receptor beta chains listed below, sequenced in a study of shared clonotypes between healthy human individuals. Assay: immunoSEQ multiplex PCR; the TCRdb copy retains only in-frame clones and omits some. Among over a million clones, nearly 99% were seen once, and the ten largest hold 0.45%. Sequencing was done on a sample of naive CD4+ T cells sorted from blood. The subset denotes: CD45RA+ positively selected. The receptors shown here come from a young man in good health.

The chain has TRBV19 and TRBJ1-2, with a possible D match to TRBD1 (5 bases). V lost 4 bases to trimming and J lost 2 bases, with 8 bases between them. The length of the CDR3 is 13 residues. CDR1 is LNHDA and CDR2 is SQIVND in the germline V gene (reference sequence). CDR3 residues: CASSKGRNYGYTF. In DNA form, the CDR3 reads TGTGCCAGTAGTAAGGGACGGAACTATGGCTACACCTTC.

The chain combines TRBV2 with TRBJ2-6; D perhaps matches TRBD2 (6 bases). V gave up 9 bases and J gave up 0 bases, with 9 bases separating them. In germline, CDR1 is SNHLY, CDR2 FYNNEI. The CDR3 runs to 14 residues. CDR3 coding DNA: TGTGCCAGTAGGGAGGACTCTGGGGCCAACGTCCTGACTTTC. Translation gives CASREDSGANVLTF.

This chain connects TRBV29-1 to TRBJ2-1; 11 nucleotides align to TRBD2. Germline assignment: CDR1 SQVTM and CDR2 ANQGSEA. Trimming took 6 bases from V and 15 from J; bases not matched to a gene: 16. The CDR3 has 14 amino acids. The CDR3 region is CSVFTGLADVRPFF. CDR3 in DNA: TGCAGCGTCTTTACGGGACTAGCGGATGTACGTCCGTTCTTC.

J is TRBJ2-5 and V is TRBV6-5; possibly TRBD2 for D (6 bases). There are 15 residues in the CDR3. From germline, CDR1 is MNHEY and CDR2 SVGAGI. V was trimmed by 2 bases and J by 6 bases, leaving 16 bases between them. The CDR3 reads CASSYGGNGLKTQYF. CDR3 DNA: TGTGCCAGCAGTTACGGCGGGAATGGATTGAAGACCCAGTACTTC.

The chain joins TRBV5-1 to TRBJ2-1, with 7 nucleotides matching TRBD1. The CDR3 is 16 amino acids. With 2 bases clipped from V and 1 base from J, the junction kept 6 bases outside the gene matches. CDR1 and CDR2 (germline): SGHRS, YFSETQ. Here the CDR3 DNA reads TGCGCCAGCAGCTTTACGGGACAGATATCCTACAATGAGCAGTTCTTC. Translating it yields CASSFTGQISYNEQFF.

The chain recombines TRBV13 with TRBJ2-6, with D uncertain. The CDR3 runs 13 residues. Per germline, CDR1 PRHDT and CDR2 FYEKMQ (reference sequence). V lost 7 bases to trimming and J lost 6 bases, with 10 bases between them. The CDR3 loop reads CASNRVSANVLTF. Here the CDR3 DNA reads TGTGCCAGCAACCGGGTCTCGGCCAACGTCCTGACTTTC.